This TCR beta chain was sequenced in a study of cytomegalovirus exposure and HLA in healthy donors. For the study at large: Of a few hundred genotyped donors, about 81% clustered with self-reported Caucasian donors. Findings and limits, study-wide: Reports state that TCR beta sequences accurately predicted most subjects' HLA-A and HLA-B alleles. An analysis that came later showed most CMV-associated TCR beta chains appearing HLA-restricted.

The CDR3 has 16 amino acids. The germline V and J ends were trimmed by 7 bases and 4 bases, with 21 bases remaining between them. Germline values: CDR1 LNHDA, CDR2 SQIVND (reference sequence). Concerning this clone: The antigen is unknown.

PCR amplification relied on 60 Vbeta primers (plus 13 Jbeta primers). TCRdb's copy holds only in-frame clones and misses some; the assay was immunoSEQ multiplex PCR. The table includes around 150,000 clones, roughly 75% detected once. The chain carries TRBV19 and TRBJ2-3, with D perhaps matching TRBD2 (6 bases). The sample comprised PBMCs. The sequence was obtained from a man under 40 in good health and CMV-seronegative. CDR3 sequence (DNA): TGTGCCAGTACCAAAGGAAGGAGGGGCGGTGCAGATACGCAGTATTTT. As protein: CASTKGRRGGADTQYF.